This record concerns one T cell receptor (beta chain) sequence. Its specificity is not known. Sorting selected naive CD8 T cells with a CD8+CD4-CCR7+CD45RA+ phenotype. TCRdb reprocessed the PCR reads via MiXCR and lists one record per CDR3 protein. Here the sample spans about 320,000 distinct CDR3 sequences, roughly a quarter being singletons. These data are taken from a study of molecular identifiers for immune sequencing clone quantification. Findings of the study overall: Under 1% of molecules in naive cells, but over 98% of effector molecules, belonged to clones above 20 RNA copies.

Sequencing used naive CD8+ T cells from blood, with Jurkat cell RNA spiked in. The subset was: FACS-sorted CD8+CD4-CCR7+CD45RA+ naive T cells. This clonotype was obtained from a human donor in good health. Some libraries in this study had Jurkat cell RNA spiked in.

The CDR3 region has the DNA TGTGCCAGCAGCCGTCTCACAGGGGTCTCCCAAGAGACCCAGTACTTC. Translation: CASSRLTGVSQETQYF. The chain recombines TRBV3-1 with TRBJ2-5; 7 nucleotides match TRBD1. The CDR3 contains 16 residues. V lost 4 bases and J lost 1; bases outside the gene matches: 9. Germline V gene lookup returns CDR1 LGHDT and CDR2 YNNKEL (reference sequence).